The 18 T cell receptor beta chains below come from one sample, sequenced in a study of control samples from healthy donors and cancer patients. Sequencing used immunoSEQ multiplex PCR; TCRdb keeps in-frame clones, though not all of them. The repertoire holds about 60,000 clones, with roughly 90% as singletons. Sequenced sample: PBMCs. Source of these receptors: a man aged 40-50 years with colorectal cancer.

The chain combines TRBV5-6 with TRBJ2-7, with D uncertain. The CDR3 is 12 residues long. V lost 2 bases and J lost 5, with 8 bases in between. Germline lookup yields CDR1 SGHDT and CDR2 YYEEEE. The CDR3 protein is CASSFLVHEQYF. In DNA, the CDR3 is TGTGCCAGCAGCTTTCTCGTCCACGAGCAGTACTTC.

The chain couples TRBV7-3 to TRBJ2-3; 7 nucleotides align to TRBD2. The J segment lost 6 bases and the V segment lost 5 bases, leaving 14 bases of the junction unmatched. CDR3 length equals 16 residues. Looked up from germline, CDR1 is SGHTA and CDR2 is FQGTGA. CDR3 region: CASSPGFIGGWDTQYF. For the CDR3, the DNA is TGTGCCAGCAGCCCCGGCTTTATCGGGGGGTGGGATACGCAGTATTTT.

This clone was detected only once. V gene TRBV19 combines with J gene TRBJ2-7; D is perhaps TRBD1 (5 bases). V dropped 3 bases and J dropped 2 bases, with 8 bases sitting between them. This CDR3 has 13 residues. Germline V gene sequence: CDR1 LNHDA, CDR2 SQIVND (reference sequence). CDR3 bases: TGTGCCAGTAGTATCCAGGGCGCCTACGAGCAGTACTTC. It specifies CASSIQGAYEQYF.

The V gene is TRBV6-5, the J gene TRBJ2-5; the match to TRBD1 covers 8 bases. This CDR3 has 13 amino acids. With 8 bases clipped from V and 5 bases from J, the junction kept 7 bases outside the gene matches. CDR1 is MNHEY and CDR2 is SVGAGI in the germline V gene. CDR3 DNA sequence: TGTGCCAGCCTCCGGAGACAGGGGGAGACCCAGTACTTC. This translates into CASLRRQGETQYF.

This chain uses TRBV5-1 with TRBJ1-1, with a tentative D call TRBD1 (5 bases). The V gene's germline CDR1 is SGHRS and CDR2 YFSETQ. The CDR3 sequence is 15 residues long. Trimming shortened V by 0 bases and J by 3 bases, and 12 bases separated the two germline ends. The CDR3 spells CASSLDQGGYTEAFF. DNA for the CDR3: TGCGCCAGCAGCTTGGACCAGGGAGGTTACACTGAAGCTTTCTTT.

This sequence joins TRBV29-1 and TRBJ1-2; D is perhaps TRBD1 (5 bases). This CDR3 spans 13 amino acids. Germline loops: CDR1 SQVTM, CDR2 ANQGSEA. With 1 base removed from V and 2 bases from J, the gap between germline ends came to 8 bases. This chain's CDR3 is CSVEGAGNYGYTF. CDR3 DNA sequence: TGCAGCGTTGAAGGGGCAGGGAACTATGGCTACACCTTC.

This clone was counted once. The chain links TRBV28 to TRBJ2-7; perhaps D is TRBD1 or TRBD2 (5 bases each). CDR1 MDHEN and CDR2 SYDVKM come from the germline V gene. The length of the CDR3 is 12 residues. CDR3 in DNA: TGTGCAGCTGGGGACGGTGGAATGGAGCAGTACTTC. Translation: CAAGDGGMEQYF.

The gene calls are TRBV5-1 and TRBJ1-1; 10 nucleotides align to TRBD1. Unmatched junction bases numbered 4, after V lost 3 bases and J lost 5 bases. This CDR3 region has 14 residues. CDR1 and CDR2 (germline): SGHRS, YFSETQ. The CDR3 nucleotides are TGCGCCAGCAGCTCCGGACAGGGGGGTACTGAAGCTTTCTTT. Translating it yields CASSSGQGGTEAFF.

The chain is built from TRBV5-6 and TRBJ2-7; possibly TRBD1 for D (6 bases). This CDR3 contains 15 residues. Germline-derived CDR1 and CDR2 are SGHDT and YYEEEE. V lost 5 bases, J lost 1 base, and 16 bases lay in between. This CDR3 reads CASSLQGKRSYEQYF. The CDR3 nucleotides read TGTGCCAGCAGTTTACAGGGTAAGAGGTCCTACGAGCAGTACTTC.

The chain recombines TRBV7-9 with TRBJ1-5; D unclear. The CDR3 length is 15 residues. CDR1 is SEHNR, CDR2 FQNEAQ, per germline (reference sequence). The ends were cut back, 4 bases at V and 4 bases at J, with 14 bases in the middle. The CDR3 region is CASSSDGVGNQPQHF. The CDR3, as DNA: TGTGCCAGCAGCTCCGACGGGGTCGGTAATCAGCCCCAGCATTTT.

CDR3 DNA: TGCGCCAGCAGCTCGACCACAGGGGTCGGGGAGCTGTTTTTT. This codes for CASSSTTGVGELFF. The chain employs TRBV5-1 and TRBJ2-2; 7 nucleotides line up with TRBD1. This CDR3 has 14 residues. Trimming cost V 3 bases and J 7 bases; bases outside gene matches: 6. In germline, CDR1 is SGHRS, CDR2 YFSETQ.

The chain is built from TRBV5-5 and TRBJ1-5; the D is unclear. V was clipped by 1 base and J by 2 bases, with 10 bases between them. From germline, CDR1 is SGHKS and CDR2 YYEKEE (reference sequence). This CDR3 has 15 amino acids. The CDR3 bases are TGTGCCAGCAGCTTGCTGGGTTCGCGCAATCAGCCCCAGCATTTT. This gives the protein CASSLLGSRNQPQHF.

This sequence joins TRBV5-1 and TRBJ2-5; 10 bases fit TRBD2. CDR3 length: 15 residues. Germline V CDR1 and CDR2: SGHRS, YFSETQ. The J segment lost 1 base and the V segment lost 4 bases, leaving 4 bases of the junction unmatched. The CDR3 nucleotides are TGCGCCAGCAGCGAGTTAGCGGGGGGCCAAGAGACCCAGTACTTC. Its protein is CASSELAGGQETQYF.

The chain employs TRBV29-1 and TRBJ2-1; 11 nucleotides agree with TRBD1. Germline V lookup: CDR1 SQVTM, CDR2 ANQGSEA. The length of the CDR3 is 14 residues. V lost 5 bases, J lost 8 bases, and 8 bases stayed unmatched. CDR3 sequence: CSVSGQGGYDEQFF. CDR3 bases: TGCAGCGTTTCGGGACAGGGGGGTTACGATGAGCAGTTCTTC.

The chain carries TRBV4-3 and TRBJ2-4; 7 nucleotides align to TRBD1. The V segment lost 1 base and the J segment 1 base; nucleotides outside the gene matches: 7. Germline loops: CDR1 LGHNA, CDR2 YSLEER. The CDR3 runs 17 residues. CDR3 DNA sequence: TGCGCCAGCAGCCAAGCCGTCACGACAGGGGCCAAAAACATTCAGTACTTC. Protein product: CASSQAVTTGAKNIQYF.

V is TRBV19 and J is TRBJ2-1; D possibly corresponds to TRBD2 (6 bases). CDR3 length: 16 residues. The germline V and J ends were trimmed by 0 bases and 2 bases, with 11 bases remaining between them. Germline CDR1 reads LNHDA; CDR2 reads SQIVND (reference sequence). CDR3: CASSIDWRGPYNEQFF. CDR3 in DNA: TGTGCCAGTAGTATAGATTGGCGGGGACCCTACAATGAGCAGTTCTTC.

The chain uses TRBV12-5 and TRBJ2-7, with 14 bases matching TRBD2. This CDR3 contains 17 residues. V lost 4 bases, J lost 7 bases, and 12 bases stayed unmatched. Per germline, CDR1 LGHNT and CDR2 FRNRAP. For the CDR3, the DNA is TGTGCTAGTGGTTATCTTGGGACTAGCGGGGGCCCGGTGGAGCAGTACTTC. Its translation: CASGYLGTSGGPVEQYF.

J is TRBJ1-1 and V is TRBV11-3; 7 bases align to TRBD1. The CDR3 contains 15 residues. Losses at the gene ends were 2 bases for V and 3 bases for J; bases not matched to a gene: 6. In germline, CDR1 is SGHNT, CDR2 YENEEA. In DNA, the CDR3 is TGTGCCAGCAGCTTAAGACAGGGCGGGTACACTGAAGCTTTCTTT. It encodes CASSLRQGGYTEAFF. Drawing the rest from reference TRBV11-3 and TRBJ1-1, the complete variable domain is EAGVVQSPRYKIIEKKQPVAFWCNPISGHNTLYWYLQNLGQGPELLIRYENEEAVDDSQLPKDRFSAERLKGVDSTLKIQPAELGDSAVYLCASSLRQGGYTEAFFGQGTRLTVV.